Listed here are 25 T cell receptor beta chains from one sample, sequenced in a study of T cell repertoires in cytomegalovirus infection. From the reads, TCRdb called clonotypes with MiXCR, one entry per CDR3 protein. The table records around 78,000 distinct CDR3 sequences, roughly 40% of them present only once. The antigens these receptors bind are not known. The sample was CD8+ T cells from cultured PBMCs, taken from culture after CMV antigen stimulation. These receptor sequences come from a human donor in good health (CMV status not recorded). Some clones in this sample may be carry-over from other donors' samples.

V gene TRBV7-2 combines with J gene TRBJ2-3, with TRBD2 identical over 11 bases. Unmatched junction bases numbered 5, after V lost 3 bases and J lost 0 bases. This CDR3 has 17 residues. Germline CDR1 SGHTA, CDR2 FQGNSA. The CDR3 region is CASSFVAGGLSTDTQYF. CDR3 nucleotide sequence: TGTGCCAGCAGCTTTGTAGCGGGGGGGCTGAGCACAGATACGCAGTATTTT.

The chain employs TRBV11-2 and TRBJ2-5; tentatively, D is TRBD1 or TRBD2 (6 bases each). The germline V gene has CDR1 SGHAT and CDR2 FQNNGV. Trimming stripped 4 bases from V and 2 bases from J, with 14 bases between. The CDR3 runs to 15 residues. This CDR3 reads CASSSGGTLQETQYF. In nucleotides, the CDR3 is TGTGCCAGCAGCTCCGGCGGGACACTTCAAGAGACCCAGTACTTC. Full variable domain (rest looked up from reference TRBV11-2 and TRBJ2-5): EAGVAQSPRYKIIEKRQSVAFWCNPISGHATLYWYQQILGQGPKLLIQFQNNGVVDDSQLPKDRFSAERLKGVDSTLKIQPAKLEDSAVYLCASSSGGTLQETQYFGPGTRLLVL.

A remark on this clonotype: This sequence may be a read error, since a much larger clone differs from it by one base. This chain uses TRBV19 with TRBJ2-4; tentatively, D is TRBD2 (6 bases). This CDR3 has 13 amino acids. The germline V gene encodes CDR1 LNHDA and CDR2 SQIVND (reference sequence). The CDR3 spells CASWESEGNTQYF. Written as DNA, the CDR3 is TGTGCCAGTTGGGAGTCGGAGGGCAACACTCAGTACTTC.

In its sample, this clonotype was seen a few times. The chain links TRBV15 to TRBJ1-5; possible D gene TRBD1, 5 bases. The CDR3 loop spans 15 amino acids. Germline-derived CDR1 and CDR2 are LNHNV and YYDKDF (reference sequence). Trimming left V 5 bases short and J 0 bases short, with 11 bases between. The CDR3 region has the DNA TGTGCCACCAGCCCGGCAGGGTATAGCAATCAGCCCCAGCATTTT. Its translation: CATSPAGYSNQPQHF.

A word on this clonotype: Because the CDR3 is missing its conserved closing phenylalanine or tryptophan, this is likely a read error. CDR3 nucleotide sequence: TGCGCCAGCAGCCAAGTCCGGGCAGGGCGGGAGGAGACCCAGTACTAC. Encoded protein: CASSQVRAGREETQYY. This chain connects TRBV4-1 to TRBJ2-5; 7 bases line up with TRBD2. V shed 1 base, J shed 5 bases, and the junction held 10 bases outside the gene matches. The germline V gene has CDR1 MGHRA and CDR2 YSYEKL. The CDR3 runs 16 residues.

This chain uses TRBV20-1 with TRBJ2-6, with a tentative D call TRBD2 (5 bases). This CDR3 is built from 13 residues. V lost 5 bases and J lost 2, with 7 bases in between. Germline V CDR1 and CDR2: DFQATT, SNEGSKA (reference sequence). The CDR3 protein is CSAASTGANVLTF. The CDR3 coding sequence is TGCAGTGCTGCTAGCACTGGGGCCAACGTCCTGACTTTC.

In this sample, this clonotype turned up a few times. V is TRBV12-3 or TRBV12-4 and J is TRBJ1-6; no clear D. This CDR3 region has 12 residues. Trimming pared 5 bases from V and 3 bases from J, leaving 2 bases between. CDR3 in amino acids: CASSHYNSPLHF. DNA of the CDR3: TGTGCCAGCAGTCACTATAATTCACCCCTCCACTTT.

On this clonotype: A junction boundary mismatches the germline segment, possibly from a read error. The chain recombines TRBV11-3 with TRBJ2-2, with 8 bases matching TRBD1. Germline lookup yields CDR1 SGHNT and CDR2 YENEEA. The CDR3 loop spans 16 amino acids. The CDR3 bases are TGTGCCAGCAGCTCCAGGACAGGGATGGACACCGTGGAGCTGTTTTTT. It specifies CASSSRTGMDTVELFF.

This clonotype was picked up a small number of times. The chain combines TRBV2 with TRBJ2-1; 9 bases match TRBD1. The junction had 9 bases not matched to a gene; V was cut back by 8 bases and J by 4 bases. CDR3 size: 15 residues. Germline values: CDR1 SNHLY, CDR2 FYNNEI. The DNA for the CDR3 is TGTGCCAGCGGAGCGACAGGGGGAATATACAATGAGCAGTTCTTC. Its translation: CASGATGGIYNEQFF.

This clonotype was observed a handful of times. The J gene is TRBJ2-7, the V gene TRBV28; D might be TRBD2 (5 bases). The CDR3 has 14 amino acids. The V end was cut by 3 bases, the J end by 2 bases, with 11 bases between. CDR1 and CDR2 from the germline V gene are MDHEN and SYDVKM. The CDR3 DNA sequence: TGTGCCAGCAGTTTGGGAGAGGCCGCCTACGAGCAGTACTTC. Its translation: CASSLGEAAYEQYF.

This clonotype was observed a handful of times. J is TRBJ2-7 and V is TRBV7-2; a weak D match, TRBD1 (5 bases). This CDR3 comprises 14 residues. Germline V gene sequence: CDR1 SGHTA, CDR2 FQGNSA. With 5 bases removed from V and 1 base from J, the gap between germline ends came to 12 bases. CDR3 bases: TGTGCCAGCAGCCACATGGGGCGTTCCTACGAGCAGTACTTC. This sequence encodes CASSHMGRSYEQYF.

The rearrangement uses TRBV25-1 and TRBJ1-5; possibly TRBD1 for D (5 bases). CDR1 is MGHDK and CDR2 is SYGVNS in the germline V gene. V dropped 5 bases and J dropped 9 bases, with 14 bases sitting between them. CDR3 length: 13 amino acids. CDR3 region: CASSSQAQGPQHF. Written as DNA, the CDR3 is TGTGCCAGCAGTAGCCAGGCGCAGGGGCCCCAGCATTTT.

This clonotype was seen a few times. This chain joins TRBV29-1 and TRBJ2-1, with 7 positions matching TRBD2. CDR1 and CDR2 from the germline V gene are SQVTM and ANQGSEA. The junction had 5 bases not matched to a gene; V was cut back by 7 bases and J by 8 bases. The CDR3 is 11 residues long. CDR3 in DNA: TGCAGCGGGCGACTAGCCTATGAGCAGTTCTTC. This translates into CSGRLAYEQFF.

The chain links TRBV7-6 to TRBJ2-3; 9 bases align to TRBD2. V was clipped by 5 bases and J by 1 base; unmatched bases: 7. Germline V CDR1 and CDR2: SGHVS, FNYEAQ. This CDR3 has 16 amino acids. This chain's CDR3 is CASSRLAGVRTDTQYF. DNA for the CDR3: TGTGCCAGCAGCCGGTTAGCGGGGGTACGCACAGATACGCAGTATTTT.

The CDR3 coding sequence is TGTGCCAGCAGTTTGTCAGTCTACAATGAGCAGTTCTTC. It is translated as CASSLSVYNEQFF. The chain recombines TRBV27 with TRBJ2-1; D not resolved. Germline V gene data show CDR1 as MNHEY and CDR2 as SMNVEV (reference sequence). The V gene lost 3 bases and the J gene lost 3 bases, with 6 bases spanning the gap. The length of the CDR3 is 13 residues.

The gene calls are TRBV6-6 and TRBJ2-5; D may be TRBD1 or TRBD2 (6 bases each). The CDR3 is 13 amino acids. V lost 2 bases to trimming and J lost 9 bases, with 13 bases between them. Per germline, CDR1 MNHNY and CDR2 SVGAGI (reference sequence). CDR3 coding DNA: TGTGCCAGCAGTTACGAGGAGGGGGAGCCCCAGTACTTC. Translation gives CASSYEEGEPQYF.

This sequence joins TRBV5-6 and TRBJ2-7; no definite D call. This CDR3 is built from 13 residues. Trimming cost V 2 bases and J 5 bases, with 11 bases left between them. Germline CDR1 SGHDT, CDR2 YYEEEE. CDR3 protein: CASSFRVWDEQYF. Here the CDR3 DNA reads TGTGCCAGCAGCTTTCGTGTTTGGGACGAGCAGTACTTC.

This clonotype appeared many times. The chain carries TRBV27 and TRBJ1-6; TRBD1 matches at 8 bases. CDR3 size: 14 residues. Trimming removed 7 bases from V and 9 bases from J; junction bases left unmatched: 8. Germline loops: CDR1 MNHEY, CDR2 SMNVEV (reference sequence). CDR3 protein: CASKPGGRSSPLHF. As DNA, the CDR3 is TGTGCCAGCAAGCCAGGGGGCAGAAGTTCACCCCTCCACTTT.

J is TRBJ2-1 and V is TRBV20-1; no definite D call. The CDR3 is 14 residues long. Germline V gives CDR1 DFQATT, CDR2 SNEGSKA (reference sequence). The germline V and J ends were trimmed by 4 bases and 0 bases, with 10 bases remaining between them. CDR3 amino acids: CSAKAFSSYNEQFF. DNA of the CDR3: TGCAGTGCTAAAGCGTTCAGCTCCTACAATGAGCAGTTCTTC.

This clonotype has just a few counts. The J gene is TRBJ1-6, the V gene TRBV19; 7 bases agree with TRBD1. CDR3 length: 15 residues. V lost 7 bases to trimming and J lost 7 bases; unmatched junction nucleotides: 10. Germline V gene sequence: CDR1 LNHDA, CDR2 SQIVND (reference sequence). The CDR3 here is CASNPATGLNSPLHF. The CDR3 DNA reads TGTGCCAGTAACCCCGCGACAGGGCTGAATTCACCCCTCCACTTT.

A few counts support this clonotype. The V call is TRBV28, the J call TRBJ2-7, with a weak D call TRBD2 (6 bases). The CDR3 covers 14 residues. Deletions cut 5 bases from V and 4 bases from J, with 15 bases between. Germline V CDR1 and CDR2: MDHEN, SYDVKM. CDR3 loop: CASSETPGTYEQYF. The DNA of the CDR3 is TGTGCCAGCAGTGAAACCCCCGGGACTTACGAGCAGTACTTC.

The chain combines TRBV20-1 with TRBJ1-2; D gene uncertain. The ends were cut back, 0 bases at V and 0 bases at J, with 11 bases in the middle. The V gene's germline CDR1 is DFQATT and CDR2 SNEGSKA (reference sequence). The CDR3 runs to 15 residues. CDR3 loop: CSARDFRRANYGYTF. CDR3 in DNA: TGCAGTGCTAGAGATTTCCGGCGAGCTAACTATGGCTACACCTTC.

V usage is TRBV7-2 and J usage is TRBJ1-1; D is possibly TRBD1 (5 bases). CDR1 is SGHTA, CDR2 FQGNSA, per germline. Trimming removed 5 bases from V and 6 bases from J, with 10 bases in between. There are 12 residues in the CDR3. CDR3 in amino acids: CASSPGSPEAFF. In DNA, the CDR3 is TGTGCCAGCAGCCCAGGGAGTCCTGAAGCTTTCTTT.

The V call is TRBV15, the J call TRBJ1-5; D is possibly TRBD1 (5 bases). Trimming left V 0 bases short and J 4 bases short, with 7 bases between. Germline V lookup: CDR1 LNHNV, CDR2 YYDKDF (reference sequence). The CDR3 is 14 amino acids. CDR3 residues: CATSREGRNQPQHF. For the CDR3, the DNA is TGTGCCACCAGCAGAGAGGGGCGAAATCAGCCCCAGCATTTT.

The V gene is TRBV28, the J gene TRBJ2-1; weak D call: TRBD1 (6 bases). CDR1 is MDHEN and CDR2 is SYDVKM in the germline V gene. Between the trimmed V and J ends, which lost 3 bases and 7 bases, there was a span of 13 bases. The CDR3 consists of 14 residues. The CDR3 region has the DNA TGTGCCAGCAGTTTGATGGGGGCCGGTAATGAGCAGTTCTTC. Amino acid sequence: CASSLMGAGNEQFF.